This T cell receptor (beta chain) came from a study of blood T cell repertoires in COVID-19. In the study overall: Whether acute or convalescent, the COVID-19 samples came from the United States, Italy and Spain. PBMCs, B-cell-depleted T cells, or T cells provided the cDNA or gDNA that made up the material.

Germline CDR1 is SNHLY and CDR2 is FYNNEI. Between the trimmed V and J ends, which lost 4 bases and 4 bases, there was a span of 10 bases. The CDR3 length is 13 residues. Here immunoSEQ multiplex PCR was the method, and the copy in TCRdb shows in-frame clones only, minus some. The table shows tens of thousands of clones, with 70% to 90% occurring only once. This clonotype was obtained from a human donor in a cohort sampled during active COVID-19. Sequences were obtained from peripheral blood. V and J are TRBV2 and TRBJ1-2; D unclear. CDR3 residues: CASSVEDRYGYTF. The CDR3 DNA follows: TGTGCCAGCAGTGTGGAGGATCGCTATGGCTACACCTTC.